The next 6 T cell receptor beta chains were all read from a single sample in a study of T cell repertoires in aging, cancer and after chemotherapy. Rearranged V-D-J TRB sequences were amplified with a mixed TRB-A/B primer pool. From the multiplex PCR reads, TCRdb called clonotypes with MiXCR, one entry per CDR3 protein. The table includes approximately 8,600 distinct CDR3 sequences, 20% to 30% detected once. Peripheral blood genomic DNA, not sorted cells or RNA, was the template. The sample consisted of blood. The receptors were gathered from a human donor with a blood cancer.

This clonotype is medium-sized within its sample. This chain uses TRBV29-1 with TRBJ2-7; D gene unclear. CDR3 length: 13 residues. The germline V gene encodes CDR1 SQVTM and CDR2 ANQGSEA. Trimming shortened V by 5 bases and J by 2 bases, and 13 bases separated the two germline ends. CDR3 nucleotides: TGCAGCGTTTCTACTGACAAGCCCTACGAGCAGTACTTC. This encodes CSVSTDKPYEQYF.

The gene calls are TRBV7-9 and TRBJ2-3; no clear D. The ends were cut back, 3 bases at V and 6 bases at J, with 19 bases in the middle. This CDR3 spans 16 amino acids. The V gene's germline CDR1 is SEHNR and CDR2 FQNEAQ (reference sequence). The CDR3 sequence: CASSLGVLAFRDTQYF. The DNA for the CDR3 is TGTGCCAGCAGCTTGGGTGTACTTGCATTCAGGGATACGCAGTATTTT.

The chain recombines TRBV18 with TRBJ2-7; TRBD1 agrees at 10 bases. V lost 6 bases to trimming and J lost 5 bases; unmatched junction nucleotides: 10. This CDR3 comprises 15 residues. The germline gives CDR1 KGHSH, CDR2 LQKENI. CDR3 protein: CASSQRGTGAHEQYF. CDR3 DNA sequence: TGTGCCAGCTCCCAACGGGGGACAGGGGCCCACGAGCAGTACTTC.

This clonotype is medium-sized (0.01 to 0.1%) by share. The DNA for the CDR3 is TGTGCCCCCCAACGAGGAGATACGCAGTATTTT. It yields the protein CAPQRGDTQYF. The V and J genes are TRBV6-5 and TRBJ2-3, with D hard to call. CDR1 is MNHEY, CDR2 SVGAGI, per germline. V was clipped by 11 bases and J by 5 bases, with 11 bases between them. This CDR3 spans 11 amino acids.

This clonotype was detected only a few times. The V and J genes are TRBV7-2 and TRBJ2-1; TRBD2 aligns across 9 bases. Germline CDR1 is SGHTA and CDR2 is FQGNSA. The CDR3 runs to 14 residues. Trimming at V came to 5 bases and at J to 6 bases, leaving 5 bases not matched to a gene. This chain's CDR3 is CASSLGLASNEQFF. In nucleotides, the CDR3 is TGTGCCAGCAGCCTGGGACTAGCCAGCAATGAGCAGTTCTTC.

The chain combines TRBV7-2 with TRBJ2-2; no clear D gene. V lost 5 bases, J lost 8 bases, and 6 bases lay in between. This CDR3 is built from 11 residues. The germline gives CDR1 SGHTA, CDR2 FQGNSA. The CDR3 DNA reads TGTGCCAGCAGCCCCACAGGGGAGCTGTTTTTT. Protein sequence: CASSPTGELFF.